These T cell receptor beta chains were read from a single sample in a study of blood T cell repertoires in COVID-19. Produced via immunoSEQ multiplex PCR; TCRdb's table is partial and in-frame only. In the table there are under 350,000 clones, roughly 85% of which are singletons. Sequenced material: peripheral blood. The source is a human donor in a cohort sampled during active COVID-19. Each CDR3 is given with its conserved first and last residue. The order of the fields is CDR3 DNA, CDR3 protein, clone size, D gene, J gene, V gene, CDR3 length. A D gene is named only where the DNA matches it firmly. Size values are once, few and many counts, or a class for expanded clones, and some rows have none.

TGTGCCAGCAGTTTTTTAAGCGGGGGATCAGATACGCAGTATTTT	CASSFLSGGSDTQYF	NA	TRBD2	TRBJ2-3	TRBV6-5	15
TGTGCCAGCAGCTTGTTCGGGTACTCTGGGGCCAACGTCCTGACTTTC	CASSLFGYSGANVLTF	few	NA	TRBJ2-6	TRBV5-8	16
TGTGCCAGTAGTCAGGGGGTTTTCTATGGCTACACCTTC	CASSQGVFYGYTF	few	TRBD1	TRBJ1-2	TRBV19	13
TGTGCCAGCAGTTATGCCCTAAACTACGAGCAGTACTTC	CASSYALNYEQYF	NA	NA	TRBJ2-7	TRBV6-5	13
TGTGCCAGTAGTACCTTGGGACAGGGGGAGAATCAGCCCCAGCATTTT	CASSTLGQGENQPQHF	NA	TRBD1	TRBJ1-5	TRBV19	16
TGTGCCAGCAGTGAGAGACCGGACAGGTTATATGGCTACACCTTC	CASSERPDRLYGYTF	NA	TRBD1	TRBJ1-2	TRBV6-1	15
TGCGCCAGCAGCCGACGTGCCGGGACAGAGACTTTCTTT	CASSRRAGTETFF	NA	TRBD1	TRBJ1-1	TRBV5-1	13
TGTGCCAGCAGCCCGAGGACTGCCGGAAACACCATATATTTT	CASSPRTAGNTIYF	NA	NA	TRBJ1-3	TRBV9	14
TGTGCTAGTGGGCCTCTCCCGGGGGATACGCAGTATTTT	CASGPLPGDTQYF	NA	NA	TRBJ2-3	TRBV12-5	13
TGTGCCAGTAGTATAAGGGGGCGCGGCTATGGCTACACCTTC	CASSIRGRGYGYTF	NA	TRBD1	TRBJ1-2	TRBV19	14
TGCGCCAGCAGCCAAACCCCTACAGGGGTCGGAAACACCATATATTTT	CASSQTPTGVGNTIYF	NA	TRBD1	TRBJ1-3	TRBV4-1	16
TGTGCCAGCAGCTTATGGACAGGGCAAAACATTCAGTACTTC	CASSLWTGQNIQYF	NA	TRBD1	TRBJ2-4	TRBV7-8	14
TGTGCCAGCAGCTCGGGACTTAGCTCCTACGAGCAGTACTTC	CASSSGLSSYEQYF	NA	NA	TRBJ2-7	TRBV11-2	14
TGTGCCAGTAGTTCACAGGGGGATGAAAAACTGTTTTTT	CASSSQGDEKLFF	NA	TRBD1	TRBJ1-4	TRBV19	13
TGTGCCAGCAGCCCTACAGGTCCGAACACTGAAGCTTTCTTT	CASSPTGPNTEAFF	NA	NA	TRBJ1-1	TRBV7-3	14
TGTGCCAGCAGCCCTCAGAAGACAGGAGGCTCTCACGAGCAGTACTTC	CASSPQKTGGSHEQYF	NA	NA	TRBJ2-7	TRBV3-1/TRBV3-2	16
TGTGCCACCAGCAAAGACAGGGGACAAGTTAGCAATCAGCCCCAGCATTTT	CATSKDRGQVSNQPQHF	NA	TRBD1	TRBJ1-5	TRBV15	17
TGTGCCAGCAGTCCCCGGACAGGGTTGGTTCGAGCTTTCTTT	CASSPRTGLVRAFF	NA	TRBD1	TRBJ1-1	TRBV27	14
TGTGCCACCAGTTTGACAGGCACAGATACGCAGTATTTT	CATSLTGTDTQYF	NA	NA	TRBJ2-3	TRBV24-1	13
TGTGCCAGCAGCCCCCGGACCACGGGAGGGGCAGATACGCAGTATTTT	CASSPRTTGGADTQYF	NA	TRBD2	TRBJ2-3	TRBV7-3	16
TGTGCCAGCCGGGACAGGGGGCGCGGGTTTGTTACTGAAGCTTTCTTT	CASRDRGRGFVTEAFF	NA	TRBD1	TRBJ1-1	TRBV6-6	16
TGTGCCAGCAGCGAGGGAACGGGGGGACACAATGAGCAGTTCTTC	CASSEGTGGHNEQFF	NA	TRBD2	TRBJ2-1	TRBV9	15
TGTGCCACCCGGAGGGACAGGAACACTGAAGCTTTCTTT	CATRRDRNTEAFF	NA	TRBD1	TRBJ1-1	TRBV24-1	13
TGCGCCAGCAGGGAGGATCAGGGAGGCTCTGGAAACACCATATATTTT	CASREDQGGSGNTIYF	once	NA	TRBJ1-3	TRBV5-1	16
TGTGCCACACGGGACAGGGATAATTCACCCCTCCACTTT	CATRDRDNSPLHF	NA	TRBD1	TRBJ1-6	TRBV6-5	13
TGTGCCAGCAGCTTGGCCCAGGGGCTCGGGTGGGGCTACACCTTC	CASSLAQGLGWGYTF	NA	NA	TRBJ1-2	TRBV5-4	15
TGTGCCAGCAGCTTGGGCACAGGGGGGACCTACGAGCAGTACTTC	CASSLGTGGTYEQYF	NA	TRBD1	TRBJ2-7	TRBV11-1	15
TGTGCCAGCAGCTTGACAAGCTCTGGAAACACCATATATTTT	CASSLTSSGNTIYF	NA	NA	TRBJ1-3	TRBV7-2	14
TGTGCCAGCAGCGTAGTTCCGGGTTTTGAAAACACCATATATTTT	CASSVVPGFENTIYF	NA	NA	TRBJ1-3	TRBV9	15
TGTGCCAGCAGCCTAACTCCCTACGGACAGTTGGGGGGCTACACCTTC	CASSLTPYGQLGGYTF	NA	NA	TRBJ1-2	TRBV7-9	16
TGTGCCAGCAGTTTAGGCGGGGGGCGGTCAGATACGCAGTATTTT	CASSLGGGRSDTQYF	NA	TRBD2	TRBJ2-3	TRBV2	15
TGTGCCAGCAGTCCAGGGTTGGGGAATCAGCCCCAGCATTTT	CASSPGLGNQPQHF	few	NA	TRBJ1-5	TRBV6-5	14
TGTGCCAGCAAGGACAGGAACACCGGGGAGCTGTTTTTT	CASKDRNTGELFF	NA	NA	TRBJ2-2	TRBV6-5	13
TGTGCCAGCAGCCAAACGACGGGGGTTGCCAAAAACATTCAGTACTTC	CASSQTTGVAKNIQYF	NA	NA	TRBJ2-4	TRBV7-2	16
TGTGCCAGCAGCCAAATGTACAGGGGTGACCACGAGCAGTACTTC	CASSQMYRGDHEQYF	NA	TRBD1	TRBJ2-7	TRBV3-1/TRBV3-2	15
TGTGCCAGCAGCCAGACGGGACAAACCCATTACAATGAGCAGTTCTTC	CASSQTGQTHYNEQFF	NA	NA	TRBJ2-1	TRBV3-1/TRBV3-2	16
TGTGCCAGCAGCCTCTGGACTAGCGGGGTAGAGACCCAGTACTTC	CASSLWTSGVETQYF	NA	TRBD2	TRBJ2-5	TRBV7-9	15
TGTGCTAGTGGTTTGGTACGGGTGGACAAGCTAAGCACAGATACGCAGTATTTT	CASGLVRVDKLSTDTQYF	NA	NA	TRBJ2-3	TRBV12-5	18
TGCAGCGTTGAAGCTGGGCACGTTGAGCAGTACTTC	CSVEAGHVEQYF	NA	NA	TRBJ2-7	TRBV29-1	12
TGTGCCAGCTCACCAGGGGGGTCAGAGACCCAGTACTTC	CASSPGGSETQYF	NA	NA	TRBJ2-5	TRBV18	13
TGCGCCAGCAGCTTGGCGGGAACGACTAATGAAAAACTGTTTTTT	CASSLAGTTNEKLFF	NA	NA	TRBJ1-4	TRBV5-1	15
TGCGCCAGCAGCGAGGACAGGGGGCTCGGAAACACCATATATTTT	CASSEDRGLGNTIYF	NA	TRBD1	TRBJ1-3	TRBV10-2	15
TGTGCCATCAGTGTCGGTGGTTCGAACACTGAAGCTTTCTTT	CAISVGGSNTEAFF	NA	NA	TRBJ1-1	TRBV10-3	14
TGCGCCAGCAGTACAGGGAGCAATCAGCCCCAGCATTTT	CASSTGSNQPQHF	NA	NA	TRBJ1-5	TRBV10-1	13
TGTGCCAGCAGGCCTACAGCGGGGGGCTCCTACAATGAGCAGTTCTTC	CASRPTAGGSYNEQFF	NA	TRBD2	TRBJ2-1	TRBV27	16
TGTGCCAGCAGTTACCTGGGGGGGCGTCGATGGTTCTTC	CASSYLGGRRWFF	NA	NA	TRBJ2-1	TRBV6-2/TRBV6-3	13